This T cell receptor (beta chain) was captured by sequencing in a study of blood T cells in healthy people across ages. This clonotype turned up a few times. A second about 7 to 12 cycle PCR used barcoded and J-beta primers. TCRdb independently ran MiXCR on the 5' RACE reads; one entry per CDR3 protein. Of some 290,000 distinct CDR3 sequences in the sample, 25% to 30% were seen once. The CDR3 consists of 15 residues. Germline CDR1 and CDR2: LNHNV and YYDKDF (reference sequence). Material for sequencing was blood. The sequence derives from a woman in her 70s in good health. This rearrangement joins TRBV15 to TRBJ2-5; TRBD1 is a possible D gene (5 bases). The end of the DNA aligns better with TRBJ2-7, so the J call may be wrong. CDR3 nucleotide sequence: TGTGCCACCAGCAGAGCAATAGGGGTTACCTACGAGCAGTACTTC. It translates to CATSRAIGVTYEQYF.